What follows describes a single TCR beta chain. It has no known antigen specificity. No base qualities exist here, and no much larger clone lies one base off it. Preparation of the library involved the immunoSEQ multiplex PCR assay. The multiplex PCR relied on a mix of 60 forward primers for TCR Vbeta segments and 13 reverse primers for TCR Jbeta segments. The CDR3 region of rearranged TCR beta genes was amplified from genomic DNA by a multiplex PCR assay. Amplified TCR beta libraries were sequenced as 87-base-pair reads on the Illumina HiSeq System. On the study's bioinformatics: Across the 666 repertoires, a later analysis counted some 81 million unique TCR beta chains, some 11 million of which were shared by at least two donors. To remove PCR and sequencing errors, raw reads were error-corrected and collapsed into unique sequences using a nearest-neighbor algorithm that merged closely related sequences. Alignment of CDR3 sequences to IMGT reference sequences was used to assign V, D and J gene segments. For a sequence to be retained, a match of at least six nucleotides to both a V gene segment and a J gene segment was required. A rearrangement was called productive if the CDR3 had no stop codons and remained in frame with V and J, and every other rearrangement was called non-productive. Following IMGT convention, CDR3 was defined as the stretch from the second conserved V-encoded cysteine up to the conserved J-encoded phenylalanine. In an earlier analysis of more than 550 of the donors, sequences lacking an unambiguous match to a single V gene segment were excluded. In an earlier analysis of almost 600 of the donors, a V segment was called functional when productive rearrangements were above 56.7%, and segregating when the standard deviation between donors exceeded 5%. A statistical classification framework was built to diagnose cytomegalovirus status from the catalog of TCR beta chain sequences. In a later analysis, TCR nucleotide sequences were compared against IMGT/GENE-DB human TR gene sequences so that V and J genes could be assigned. The TCRdist pipeline was used in a later analysis to assign CDR3 sequences and most-parsimonious VDJ recombination scenarios. A later analysis defined each TCR beta chain by its CDR3 amino acid sequence plus V-gene family, and excluded reads lacking a unique V-gene family. To address suspected cross-contamination and a sequencing artifact, a later analysis removed 592 highly shared, low-generation-probability nucleotide sequences. In a later analysis, a clonal expansion index was calculated for each public chain from normalized within-repertoire ranks of inferred template counts. A later analysis computed generation probabilities with a VDJ recombination model fitted to out-of-frame rearrangements, and checked the results against IGoR. A later analysis scored TCR-TCR, TCR-HLA and TCR-CMV co-occurrence with hypergeometric tests, applying a repertoire-size bias correction to TCR pairs. False discovery rates were estimated in a later analysis by permuting HLA or CMV assignments 20 times. In a later analysis, co-occurring TCRs were grouped with DBSCAN, and TCRdist sequence similarity was added when clustering was performed within HLA-allele-positive subsets. Repertoires with fewer than 30,000 or more than 120,000 public chains were left out of co-occurrence clustering, as were a handful of repertoires with anomalous nucleotide sharing. The immuneACCESS repertoire file appears here via TCRdb, limited to in-frame rearrangements. These files lack a portion of the clones; in checked studies, under half of the deficit traces to unresolved V genes, and the cause of the others is not known. V and J calls plus clone size are reproduced from that table; the DNA served to infer D and trimming. The sample contains about 91,000 clones, 78% of them found a single time. About 4.4% of the sample comes from the top ten.

The sample originates from a study of cytomegalovirus exposure and HLA in healthy donors (dated by TCRdb to about 2017). For the wider study: In an earlier analysis of under 600 of the donors, around 300 Gb of sequence data and just under 120 million unique TCR beta sequences from 180 million or so T cells were reported. Roughly 300 gigabases of sequencing data and around 90 million unique TCR sequences made up an early release that covered approximately 650 HLA-typed donors. Of the roughly 420 genotyped donors, approximately 80% were placed in the genetic ancestry cluster associated with self-reported Caucasian donors. The study aimed to test whether signatures of past pathogen exposure could be identified by cataloging public T cell receptors. Using immunosequencing, the study profiled T cell repertoires from about 620 subjects and related those repertoires to cytomegalovirus serostatus. Along with the approximately 670-subject first cohort, a separate validation cohort of over 90 different subjects was used. The study combined high-throughput TCR immunosequencing, statistical association of individual TCRs with disease status, and machine learning to predict cytomegalovirus infection status. A later analysis re-examined previously published TCR beta repertoires from 500 to 700 donors and added high-resolution HLA genotyping to investigate patterns of TCR occurrence. Rather than drawing on any new phenotypic data, the later analysis identified candidate immune exposures from TCR beta sequences and the way those sequences occurred across donors. In an earlier analysis of roughly 600 of the donors, high-throughput TCR beta sequencing was used to judge whether each TCR beta V gene segment behaved as functional or pseudogenic. Donor age, sex, ethnicity and CMV serostatus were compiled together with the repertoire data. In a later genetic analysis, genome-wide SNP genotypes for about 65% of the roughly 700 donors were used, and that subset was treated as a discovery cohort. Every discovery cohort repertoire had been produced on one sequencing platform. HLA typing included class I and class II loci at four-digit resolution. The number of typed donors differed by locus: about 620-630 for A, B, C, DRB1 and DQB1; 500 to 550 for DQA1; 606 for DPA1; and some 470 for DPB1. Roughly 5 DR-DQ haplotypes were handled as single units for association and clustering because linkage in the cohort was strong. Among a few hundred genotyped donors of the cohort, an average of 235,054 unique TCR beta nucleotide sequences were sequenced per donor, roughly a sixth of them non-productive. The full study reports these points: Because counts were too low, about 17 rarely observed V segments, including chromosome 9 orphons, were excluded from the earlier analysis of about 500 of the donors. At a false discovery rate of 0.05, a later analysis linked 15,000 to 20,000 TCR beta sequences to specific HLA alleles. When HLA alleles, especially DR and DQ, strongly co-occurred, TCR associations were difficult to assign to individual alleles. Compared with equally common non-associated chains, HLA-associated TCR beta chains in a later analysis were more clonally expanded and had lower generation probabilities. In both the original and validation cohorts, the classifier was reported to diagnose cytomegalovirus status with high specificity and sensitivity. A later analysis found that most CMV-associated TCR beta chains appeared HLA-restricted, with HLA associations seemingly driven largely by CMV exposure. In an earlier analysis of 587 of the donors, most TCR beta V segments appeared in productive rearrangements about 87% or about 30% of the time, broadly matching IMGT annotations. The sequencing pipeline was judged likely to have produced a cluster of highly shared sequence variants as a technical artifact. Linkage disequilibrium might explain the correlated functional status among segregating V segments, but an unknown experimental factor could not be excluded. Compared with the 666-donor mean, donors in an Asian-associated ancestry cluster had fewer N-insertions in productive TCRs, according to a later genetic analysis. The study gave a list of roughly 150 TCR beta chains associated with cytomegalovirus. It was suggested by the authors that the approach could potentially be generalized to other disease states and immunological phenotypes. Presence/absence analyses assumed roughly uniform sequencing depth across donors, an assumption that may not hold. Because HLA typing was unavailable for some donors at each locus, only the typed subset was used in association tests. Because the 87-base-pair reads could not distinguish some IMGT-functional V segments, including TRBV6-2 and TRBV6-3, those segments were excluded. In a later genetic analysis, a missense DCLRE1C variant was associated with V-gene and J-gene trimming of TCR beta chains, and the association was replicated in an independent cohort. In a later analysis, several top co-occurrence clusters were reported to appear linked to parvovirus B19, influenza, CMV and Epstein-Barr virus. A further reported finding was that TCR beta sequences accurately predicted the HLA-A and HLA-B alleles for most subjects in the first cohort. In vitro tests confirmed that a few of the cytomegalovirus-associated TCR beta chains recognize cytomegalovirus antigens. The cohort was sequenced for TCR beta chains only, and without alpha or paired-chain data the features that could be detected were limited. CMV serostatus was the only immune exposure information available for the cohort. Most TCR sequences were seen in very few donors, while some public TCRs were found in many individuals. In a later analysis, TCR association rates were found to vary across HLA loci, with the most associated TCRs seen for DRB1 alleles and the fewest for HLA-C alleles.

The cohort was made up of under 800 healthy bone marrow donors. At the time of sampling, every cohort member was nominally healthy, though immune exposures that went unrecorded were likely present. The donor was CMV seropositive and belonged to the group of 270 or so seropositive cohort members. Each donor provided a peripheral blood sample, and peripheral blood mononuclear cells were used for TCR beta sequencing. Genomic DNA extraction from the blood cell samples was performed with the Qiagen DNeasy Blood Extraction Kit. Trimming costs V 9 bases and J 7 bases, and their ends lie 18 bases apart. From the germline V gene, CDR1 is MNHEY and CDR2 is SVGAGI. The cysteine opens and the phenylalanine closes a CDR3 of 14 amino acids. Of all the DNA, just the CDR3 is kept, 42 bases in frame from base 1.

Material: PBMCs. This clonotype originated in a male donor in good health and CMV-seropositive. The sequence is built from TRBV6-5 and TRBJ2-2; tentative D gene TRBD1, with 6 bases matching. Read as DNA, the sequence is TGTGCCAGTTTGAGGGGGATACCAGGCGGGGAGCTGTTTTTT. It codes for CASLRGIPGGELFF.